The 14 T cell receptor beta chains presented below share a single source sample, sequenced in a study of PD-1 blockade in classical Hodgkin lymphoma. Only in-frame clones appear in the TCRdb table, and some are missing; sequencing was by immunoSEQ multiplex PCR. The sample lists 9,500 to 12,000 clones, 70% to 85% occurring once. Relapse was seen in all patients after autologous stem cell transplantation, and brentuximab vedotin exposure was variable. Specimen: peripheral blood mononuclear cells (PBMCs), collected before the second cycle of nivolumab. The receptors were sampled from a human donor with classical Hodgkin lymphoma.

The rearrangement uses TRBV27 and TRBJ2-7; D gene unclear. From germline, CDR1 is MNHEY and CDR2 SMNVEV (reference sequence). V gave up 3 bases and J gave up 2 bases, with 17 bases separating them. This CDR3 comprises 16 residues. CDR3 residues: CASSFLWAVVPYEQYF. CDR3 DNA sequence: TGTGCCAGCAGTTTTCTTTGGGCGGTCGTCCCCTACGAGCAGTACTTC.

The chain combines TRBV28 with TRBJ1-1; unclear D gene. Germline values: CDR1 MDHEN, CDR2 SYDVKM. The V end was cut by 2 bases, the J end by 1 base, with 5 bases between. The CDR3 runs 13 residues. The CDR3 DNA follows: TGTGCCAGCAGTTTAGGAGAGAACACTGAAGCTTTCTTT. This encodes CASSLGENTEAFF. The whole variable domain, filled in from reference TRBV28 and TRBJ1-1, reads DVKVTQSSRYLVKRTGEKVFLECVQDMDHENMFWYRQDPGLGLRLIYFSYDVKMKEKGDIPEGYSVSREKKERFSLILESASTNQTSMYLCASSLGENTEAFFGQGTRLTVV.

This chain connects TRBV27 to TRBJ2-2, with D uncertain. The CDR3 sequence is 17 residues long. V was cut by 2 bases and J by 0 bases, with 13 bases left in between. Germline CDR1 MNHEY, CDR2 SMNVEV (reference sequence). CDR3 residues: CASSLGVGSANTGELFF. CDR3 coding DNA: TGTGCCAGCAGTTTAGGAGTCGGGTCCGCGAACACCGGGGAGCTGTTTTTT.

The V and J genes are TRBV12-5 and TRBJ2-1; 9 bases line up with TRBD1. CDR3 length: 18 amino acids. The junction had 7 bases not matched to a gene; V was cut back by 0 bases and J by 1 base. Germline V gene sequence: CDR1 LGHNT, CDR2 FRNRAP. DNA of the CDR3: TGTGCTAGTGGTTTGGTACCCACAGGGGGCGTTTCCTACAATGAGCAGTTCTTC. Its protein product is CASGLVPTGGVSYNEQFF.

This chain connects TRBV6-6 to TRBJ2-1; D call uncertain. V was trimmed by 6 bases and J by 5 bases, leaving 14 bases between them. Germline V gene lookup returns CDR1 MNHNY and CDR2 SVGAGI (reference sequence). This CDR3 is 14 amino acids long. The CDR3 here is CASRHPPPHNEQFF. CDR3 in DNA: TGTGCCAGCAGGCACCCCCCCCCTCACAATGAGCAGTTCTTC.

For this clone: An end of the junction does not agree with germline; a read error may underlie this. The chain couples TRBV15 to TRBJ2-7; 8 bases match TRBD1. The germline V gene has CDR1 LNHNV and CDR2 YYDKDF (reference sequence). This CDR3 is 13 amino acids long. The CDR3 DNA reads as TGTGCCACCAGCAGAGATCTCGGGACAGGCAGACTCTTC. Translated, it gives CATSRDLGTGRLF.

The J gene is TRBJ2-5, the V gene TRBV30; no reliable D call. V lost 5 bases to trimming and J lost 11 bases, with 18 bases between them. CDR3 length: 12 amino acids. Germline assignment: CDR1 GTSNPN and CDR2 SVGIG (reference sequence). The CDR3: CAWAPLDFTQYF. The CDR3 nucleotides read TGTGCCTGGGCTCCCCTAGATTTCACTCAGTACTTC.

This clone was recorded once. This chain joins TRBV7-9 and TRBJ1-4, with a tentative D call TRBD1 (6 bases). This CDR3 comprises 15 residues. Per germline, CDR1 SEHNR and CDR2 FQNEAQ (reference sequence). Trimming stripped 8 bases from V and 4 bases from J, with 17 bases between. The CDR3 coding sequence is TGTGCCAGCGGTTTTCCGACAGGCGTTAATGAAAAACTGTTTTTT. It codes for CASGFPTGVNEKLFF.

The genes are TRBV27 and TRBJ2-1, with D uncertain. The CDR3 loop spans 15 amino acids. Germline CDR1 MNHEY, CDR2 SMNVEV (reference sequence). Trimming stripped 1 base from V and 5 bases from J, with 12 bases between. CDR3 amino acids: CASSLLRPSNNEQFF. The CDR3 nucleotides read TGTGCCAGCAGTTTATTACGACCCAGCAACAATGAGCAGTTCTTC.

The chain links TRBV9 to TRBJ2-7; maybe TRBD2 (7 bases). Germline CDR1 is SGDLS and CDR2 is YYNGEE. The CDR3 runs 15 residues. The V and J ends lost 1 base and 7 bases respectively, with 18 bases between them. The CDR3 DNA sequence: TGTGCCAGCAGCGTAAGTGGGAGGGGGGCAGATGAGCAGTACTTC. This translates into CASSVSGRGADEQYF.

This chain links TRBV7-7 with TRBJ2-5; unclear D gene. Deletions cut 5 bases from V and 1 base from J, with 14 bases between. This CDR3 is 15 amino acids long. Germline lookup yields CDR1 SSHAT and CDR2 FNYEAQ (reference sequence). CDR3 residues: CASSLVQAGQETQYF. In nucleotides, the CDR3 is TGTGCCAGCAGCCTGGTGCAGGCAGGCCAAGAGACCCAGTACTTC.

V usage is TRBV5-4 and J usage is TRBJ2-1; D uncertain. Trimming removed 4 bases at V and 2 bases at J, with 10 bases between. The CDR3 consists of 14 residues. Germline V gene lookup returns CDR1 SGHNT and CDR2 YYREEE (reference sequence). CDR3 region: CASSSTLTYNEQFF. In nucleotides, the CDR3 is TGTGCCAGCAGCAGCACCCTTACCTACAATGAGCAGTTCTTC. Together with reference TRBV5-4 and TRBJ2-1, the CDR3 gives the full variable domain: ETGVTQSPTHLIKTRGQQVTLRCSSQSGHNTVSWYQQALGQGPQFIFQYYREEENGRGNFPPRFSGLQFPNYSSELNVNALELDDSALYLCASSSTLTYNEQFFGPGTRLTVL.

This chain joins TRBV5-1 and TRBJ2-1; possible D gene TRBD2, 6 bases. Trimming took off 0 bases at V and 8 bases at J, with 15 bases between the two ends. The CDR3 is 15 residues long. From germline, CDR1 is SGHRS and CDR2 YFSETQ. CDR3 in amino acids: CASSLERGFVHEQFF. The DNA for the CDR3 is TGCGCCAGCAGCTTGGAACGGGGGTTTGTGCATGAGCAGTTCTTC.

This chain connects TRBV15 to TRBJ2-2, with 7 bases aligning to TRBD2. Looked up from germline, CDR1 is LNHNV and CDR2 is YYDKDF (reference sequence). J was trimmed by 7 bases and V by 2 bases; bases with no gene match: 4. CDR3 size: 14 residues. The CDR3 DNA reads TGTGCCACCAGCAGATTGCGCGGGAGCGGGGAGCTGTTTTTT. The encoded protein is CATSRLRGSGELFF.